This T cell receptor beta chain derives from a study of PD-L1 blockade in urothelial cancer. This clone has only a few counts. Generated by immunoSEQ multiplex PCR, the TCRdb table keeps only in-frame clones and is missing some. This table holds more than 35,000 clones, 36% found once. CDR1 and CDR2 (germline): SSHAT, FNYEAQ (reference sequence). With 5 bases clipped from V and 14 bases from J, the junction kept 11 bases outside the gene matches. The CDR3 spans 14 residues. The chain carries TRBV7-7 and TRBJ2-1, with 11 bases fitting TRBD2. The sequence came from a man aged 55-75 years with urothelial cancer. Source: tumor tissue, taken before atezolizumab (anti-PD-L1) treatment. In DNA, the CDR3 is TGTGCCAGCAGCACGAAAGGACTAGCGGGTTATAAGTTCTTC. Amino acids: CASSTKGLAGYKFF.